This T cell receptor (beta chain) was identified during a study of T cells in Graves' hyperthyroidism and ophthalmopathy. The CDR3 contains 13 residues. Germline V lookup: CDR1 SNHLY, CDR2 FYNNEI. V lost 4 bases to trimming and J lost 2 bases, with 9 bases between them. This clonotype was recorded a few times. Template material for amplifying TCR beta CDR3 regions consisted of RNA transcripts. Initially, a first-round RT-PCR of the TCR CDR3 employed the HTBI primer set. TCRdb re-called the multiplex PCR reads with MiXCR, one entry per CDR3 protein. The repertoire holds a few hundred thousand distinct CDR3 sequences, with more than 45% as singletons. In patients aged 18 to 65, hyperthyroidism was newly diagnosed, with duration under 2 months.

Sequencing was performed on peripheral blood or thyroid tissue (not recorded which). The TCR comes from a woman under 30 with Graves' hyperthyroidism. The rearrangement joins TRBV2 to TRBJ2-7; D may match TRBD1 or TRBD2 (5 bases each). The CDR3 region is CASSGDLTYEQYF. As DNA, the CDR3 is TGTGCCAGCAGTGGGGACCTCACCTACGAGCAGTACTTC.